The subject of this entry is one TCR beta chain. Its antigen is unidentified. Clones were read by immunoSEQ multiplex PCR, and TCRdb kept only the in-frame ones, dropping some. This table holds approximately 110,000 clones, 85% found once. This entry belongs to a study of T cell responses to AZD1222 COVID-19 vaccine. Study results and limitations: At study baseline, merely more than 5 AZD1222 recipients were seropositive. White British donors predominated, females outnumbered males, and clonal diversity was possibly underestimated.

V lost 2 bases and J lost 9, with 25 bases in between. Germline CDR1 reads KGHDR; CDR2 reads SFDVKD. The CDR3 is 18 residues long. Second doses that came at about 4 or about 12 weeks were put together. Sequenced material: peripheral blood, taken 28 days after the second AZD1222 dose. The rearrangement links TRBV24-1 to TRBJ2-1; possible D gene TRBD1, 6 bases. This TCR was sampled from an adult who received the AZD1222 COVID-19 vaccine. The CDR3 is CATSDSQGSRGMGREQFF. DNA of the CDR3: TGTGCCACCAGTGATTCCCAGGGGTCGAGGGGCATGGGGCGTGAGCAGTTCTTC.